The sequence of this TCR beta chain was determined in a study of post-analysis software for immune sequencing data. The study's findings and limits: Samples made in the same batch grouped tightly together by F measure. Significantly decreased normalized Chao1 diversity was recorded for multiple sclerosis patients relative to controls. The study found TRBV5-6, TRBV5-1 and TRBV20-1 among roughly 5 TRBV segments more frequent in patients than controls.

Researchers reported that TCR beta cDNA libraries carried unique molecular identifiers. T cells numbering about 0.85 to 11 million gave rise to roughly 0.5 million cDNA molecules. TCRdb used MiXCR to reprocess the PCR reads, holding one entry per CDR3 protein. Among approximately 570,000 distinct CDR3 sequences, roughly 47% were seen once, and the ten largest hold more than 1.5%. This clonotype came up a few times. Its cognate antigen is unknown. V dropped 4 bases and J dropped 11; count of bases not matched to a gene: 10. This CDR3 is built from 13 residues. Germline V gene sequence: CDR1 LGHDT, CDR2 YNNKEL (reference sequence).

This chain uses TRBV3-1 with TRBJ2-5; 7 bases align to TRBD1. The TCR originated in a girl aged 5 to 17 with multiple sclerosis. The sequenced material came from blood. As DNA, the CDR3 is TGTGCCAGCAGCCTGTATGCAGGGGGTGAACAGTACTTC. Translated: CASSLYAGGEQYF.